The sequence of this T cell receptor (beta chain) was determined in a study of blood T cell repertoires in COVID-19. Original methodology: Cell counts per sample came from amplifying reference gene primers. Profiling relied on immunoSEQ multiplex PCR, and the TCRdb table lists in-frame clones only, not all of them. The V and J calls and clone size were taken over from that table, and D and trimming were inferred from the DNA. The sample lists about 200,000 clones, 70% to 90% seen once, with 4.5% to 5.5% in the top ten. This study enrolled people aged 18 to 89 from approximately 24 US geographic areas. Participants' reported clinical history set cohort assignment. Exposed participants encountered a COVID-19 case during the 2 weeks preceding study entry. This clone showed up just a few times. The TCR comes from a woman between 25 and 40 years old who had been exposed to COVID-19. The specimen was PBMCs or T cells enriched from blood (not recorded which).

The CDR3 DNA follows: TGTGCTAGTGCCAGGGCCGGATTGGAGACCCAGTACTTC. Encoded protein: CASARAGLETQYF. The rearrangement uses TRBV12-5 and TRBJ2-5, with a weak D call TRBD1 (5 bases). V was clipped by 7 bases and J by 5 bases, with 14 bases between them. The CDR3 length is 13 residues. CDR1 is LGHNT and CDR2 is FRNRAP in the germline V gene.